The sample holds a few counts of the clone carrying this T cell receptor beta chain. This sample is drawn from a study of T-cell reconstitution after alpha-beta-depleted transplantation in children. The ends lost 4 bases at V and 0 bases at J; junction bases unmatched: 10. The germline V gene has CDR1 MNHEY and CDR2 SMNVEV (reference sequence). The CDR3 loop spans 19 amino acids. Unique molecular identifiers were used to barcode this TCRbeta library. TCRdb itself ran the PCR reads through MiXCR, one entry per CDR3 protein. The table has some 350,000 distinct CDR3 sequences, 9% to 12% seen once. This chain joins TRBV27 and TRBJ2-3; 13 nucleotides agree with TRBD2. Here the sequenced sample was PBMCs from the stem cell graft donor, taken from the stem cell graft. The sequence was collected from a human donor who donated a stem cell graft to a child with acute lymphoblastic leukemia. DNA for the CDR3: TGTGCCAGCAGTTCATACGGGACTAGCGGGGACACTAGCACAGATACGCAGTATTTT. Translating gives CASSSYGTSGDTSTDTQYF.